This TCR beta chain was found in a study of T cell repertoires in cytomegalovirus infection. Overall study: Recently identified HLA-C-restricted CMV epitopes and well-studied HLA-B-restricted CMV epitopes were used by the study. Study results and caveats: Using cumulative public TCR beta family frequency, the authors identified those who carried CMV together with the relevant HLA. Within the response measured ex vivo, HLA-C-restricted CMV-specific TCR beta clonotypes were dominant.

This clonotype was detected a few times. Its specificity is unknown. TCRdb re-called the reads through MiXCR, storing one row per CDR3 protein. Of approximately 76,000 distinct CDR3 sequences in the sample, more than 20% were seen once. V was trimmed by 5 bases and J by 10 bases, leaving 18 bases between them. CDR3 length equals 13 residues. CDR1 and CDR2 (germline): DFQATT, SNEGSKA (reference sequence). This clonotype was sampled from a human donor in good health (CMV status not recorded). Some clones in this sample may be carry-over from other donors' samples. The gene calls are TRBV20-1 and TRBJ2-1, with D possibly TRBD2 on 6 matching bases. The material sequenced was CD8+ T cells from cultured PBMCs, taken from culture after CMV antigen stimulation. CDR3 loop: CSAAPGVAGEQFF. Here the CDR3 DNA reads TGCAGTGCTGCCCCGGGGGTGGCGGGGGAGCAGTTCTTC.